One sample yielded the 29 T cell receptor beta chains listed below, sequenced in a study of radiotherapy plus CTLA-4 blockade in lung cancer. Method: immunoSEQ multiplex PCR; TCRdb's copy keeps in-frame clones and lacks some. The table shows 85,000 to 90,000 clones, with 72% occurring only once. The specimen was peripheral blood, collected from a patient treated with radiotherapy plus ipilimumab. The receptor set was obtained from a human donor with non-small cell lung cancer that progressed on radiotherapy plus ipilimumab.

This chain connects TRBV4-1 to TRBJ2-1, with unresolved D. CDR1 and CDR2 (germline): MGHRA, YSYEKL. V was trimmed by 4 bases and J by 10 bases, leaving 11 bases between them. CDR3 size: 12 residues. CDR3 region: CASSRDLREQFF. The CDR3 DNA sequence: TGCGCCAGCAGCCGAGATTTGAGGGAGCAGTTCTTC.

The rearrangement uses TRBV2 and TRBJ1-1, with 11 bases identical to TRBD1. The germline V gene encodes CDR1 SNHLY and CDR2 FYNNEI. CDR3 length: 15 amino acids. After removal of 10 bases from V and 5 bases from J, the junction contained 12 bases not matched to a gene. The DNA of the CDR3 is TGTGCCATTCCTAGGACAGGGGGCGAATGGACTGAAGCTTTCTTT. Translated, it gives CAIPRTGGEWTEAFF.

The chain employs TRBV11-2 and TRBJ1-2, with unresolved D. CDR3 size: 13 residues. Germline V CDR1 and CDR2: SGHAT, FQNNGV. V lost 3 bases and J lost 6, with 11 bases in between. CDR3 sequence reads: CASSFGTRHGYTF. The CDR3 bases are TGTGCCAGCAGCTTTGGAACGAGGCATGGCTACACCTTC.

This clone was counted only a few times. The V gene is TRBV2, the J gene TRBJ1-5, with TRBD1 matching over 7 bases. The length of the CDR3 is 17 residues. Germline CDR1 is SNHLY and CDR2 is FYNNEI. The ends lost 2 bases at V and 4 bases at J; junction bases unmatched: 11. The CDR3 reads CASSEMRTGGANQPQHF. CDR3 in DNA: TGTGCCAGCAGTGAAATGCGGACAGGAGGTGCAAATCAGCCCCAGCATTTT.

The chain employs TRBV9 and TRBJ2-5, with D uncertain. The CDR3 length is 14 residues. Trimming removed 2 bases from V and 2 bases from J, with 10 bases in between. Per the germline V gene, CDR1 is SGDLS and CDR2 is YYNGEE. The CDR3 region is CASSVLSTQETQYF. CDR3 DNA sequence: TGTGCCAGCAGCGTTTTGTCTACACAAGAGACCCAGTACTTC.

This chain joins TRBV18 and TRBJ2-3; the D gene is possibly TRBD1 (6 bases). The V gene's germline CDR1 is KGHSH and CDR2 LQKENI. There are 13 residues in the CDR3. With 0 bases removed from V and 5 bases from J, the gap between germline ends came to 6 bases. Here the CDR3 DNA reads TGTGCCAGCTCACCACCACAGGGAGATACGCAGTATTTT. Translation: CASSPPQGDTQYF.

The chain carries TRBV28 and TRBJ2-1; 8 bases line up with TRBD1. The CDR3 has 21 residues. The junction had 25 bases not matched to a gene; V was cut back by 4 bases and J by 5 bases. Germline CDR1 and CDR2: MDHEN and SYDVKM. The CDR3 spells CASSSTLGDRPTVVSHNEQFF. The CDR3 bases are TGTGCCAGCAGTTCGACCCTCGGGGACAGGCCTACTGTCGTTTCCCACAATGAGCAGTTCTTC.

The chain recombines TRBV2 with TRBJ2-7; 12 nucleotides agree with TRBD1. The CDR3 length is 14 residues. With 6 bases clipped from V and 5 bases from J, the junction kept 5 bases outside the gene matches. Germline CDR1 and CDR2: SNHLY and FYNNEI. The CDR3, as DNA: TGTGCCAGCAGGGCCGGGACAGGGGGCCACGAGCAGTACTTC. Protein sequence: CASRAGTGGHEQYF.

This chain connects TRBV28 to TRBJ2-1; 7 bases align to TRBD2. Germline CDR1 is MDHEN and CDR2 is SYDVKM. CDR3 length: 13 amino acids. The junction had 3 bases not matched to a gene; V was cut back by 9 bases and J by 1 base. The CDR3 DNA sequence: TGTGCCAGTCAGGGAGGGTCCTACAATGAGCAGTTCTTC. The encoded protein is CASQGGSYNEQFF.

The chain employs TRBV9 and TRBJ1-4; TRBD1 matches 7 bases. Trimming removed 2 bases from V and 7 bases from J; junction bases left unmatched: 2. CDR3 length: 13 residues. Per the germline V gene, CDR1 is SGDLS and CDR2 is YYNGEE. As DNA, the CDR3 is TGTGCCAGCAGCGTTTCAGGGGGTGAAAAACTGTTTTTT. It specifies CASSVSGGEKLFF.

V gene TRBV13 combines with J gene TRBJ2-3, with 8 bases fitting TRBD2. J was trimmed by 0 bases and V by 4 bases; bases with no gene match: 3. Germline V gives CDR1 PRHDT, CDR2 FYEKMQ (reference sequence). This CDR3 comprises 15 residues. CDR3 bases: TGTGCCAGCAGCTCCCCTAGCGGGAGCACAGATACGCAGTATTTT. Translating it yields CASSSPSGSTDTQYF.

This sequence joins TRBV11-2 and TRBJ1-2; 7 nucleotides line up with TRBD1. V lost 5 bases, J lost 5 bases, and 11 bases stayed unmatched. The length of the CDR3 is 15 residues. Per germline, CDR1 SGHAT and CDR2 FQNNGV. CDR3: CASSPSGGSGYGYTF. The CDR3 DNA is TGTGCCAGCAGCCCTTCAGGGGGTTCGGGATATGGCTACACCTTC.

The CDR3 region has the DNA TGTGCCAGCAGCTCGACAGGGGGCATCCACGAGCAGTACTTC. Its translation is CASSSTGGIHEQYF. The chain is built from TRBV5-4 and TRBJ2-7; 10 nucleotides line up with TRBD1. The CDR3 runs 14 residues. Looked up from germline, CDR1 is SGHNT and CDR2 is YYREEE (reference sequence). Trimming at V came to 3 bases and at J to 5 bases, leaving 5 bases not matched to a gene.

A note on this clone: The sample carries other DNA sequences with the same CDR3. The chain is built from TRBV5-1 and TRBJ1-5; possibly TRBD1 for D (5 bases). The CDR3 consists of 15 residues. Germline V CDR1 and CDR2: SGHRS, YFSETQ. V was trimmed by 0 bases and J by 7 bases, leaving 14 bases between them. CDR3 amino acids: CASSLEGVGGQPQHF. CDR3 DNA sequence: TGCGCCAGCAGCTTGGAAGGGGTGGGGGGGCAGCCCCAGCATTTT.

The V call is TRBV7-9, the J call TRBJ2-5; unclear D gene. Germline CDR1 reads SEHNR; CDR2 reads FQNEAQ (reference sequence). V lost 5 bases to trimming and J lost 1 base, with 14 bases between them. The CDR3 is 15 amino acids. The chain's CDR3 is CASSNLLGLQETQYF. In DNA form, the CDR3 reads TGTGCCAGCAGCAACCTTTTGGGCCTCCAAGAGACCCAGTACTTC.

DNA for the CDR3: TGTGCCAGCAGGCGTAGTATAGGGAACACTGAAGCTTTCTTT. This sequence encodes CASRRSIGNTEAFF. V is TRBV9 and J is TRBJ1-1; D remains ambiguous. Trimming took 5 bases from V and 1 from J, leaving 12 bases between them. Germline lookup yields CDR1 SGDLS and CDR2 YYNGEE. The CDR3 has 14 residues.

There are a few counts of this clone. The chain uses TRBV19 and TRBJ1-1; tentative D call: TRBD1 (5 bases). Germline assignment: CDR1 LNHDA and CDR2 SQIVND (reference sequence). The CDR3 sequence is 15 residues long. V shed 7 bases and J shed 0 bases, with 15 bases lying between them. CDR3 bases: TGTGCCAGTACTCTAGGGGTTCTTATGAACACTGAAGCTTTCTTT. Residues: CASTLGVLMNTEAFF.

This clone showed up many times. This chain joins TRBV4-2 and TRBJ2-7; 10 bases fit TRBD1. The CDR3 runs 17 residues. With 0 bases clipped from V and 3 bases from J, the junction kept 8 bases outside the gene matches. Germline V gives CDR1 LGHNA, CDR2 YNFKEQ. In nucleotides, the CDR3 is TGTGCCAGCAGCCAAGATACCTCCGGGACAGGGGTCTACGAGCAGTACTTC. This encodes CASSQDTSGTGVYEQYF.

This clone has more than one count but fewer than ten. The chain combines TRBV15 with TRBJ1-1, with 7 nucleotides matching TRBD1. Germline loops: CDR1 LNHNV, CDR2 YYDKDF (reference sequence). The CDR3 contains 15 residues. V lost 0 bases, J lost 8 bases, and 9 bases stayed unmatched. The CDR3 DNA reads TGTGCCACCAGCAGAGATCTGGAGGGGGCGGGAGAAGCTTTCTTT. Protein product: CATSRDLEGAGEAFF.

This chain joins TRBV19 and TRBJ1-4, with D uncertain. The length of the CDR3 is 12 residues. The V gene's germline CDR1 is LNHDA and CDR2 SQIVND (reference sequence). Trimming stripped 5 bases from V and 7 bases from J, with 8 bases between. CDR3 coding DNA: TGTGCCAGTAGTTGGCGGGGTGAAAAACTGTTTTTT. It codes for CASSWRGEKLFF.

The V and J genes are TRBV5-4 and TRBJ2-6; 12 positions agree with TRBD2. CDR1 and CDR2 from the germline V gene are SGHNT and YYREEE (reference sequence). This CDR3 has 18 residues. The V segment lost 6 bases and the J segment 4 bases; nucleotides outside the gene matches: 11. The DNA of the CDR3 is TGTGCCAGCACCCAACCCCTAGCGGGGGGGCCCGGGGCCAACGTCCTGACTTTC. This translates into CASTQPLAGGPGANVLTF.

The rearrangement links TRBV5-1 to TRBJ2-5; D perhaps matches TRBD1 (5 bases). The germline V gene has CDR1 SGHRS and CDR2 YFSETQ. The CDR3 loop spans 14 amino acids. Trimming removed 0 bases from V and 4 bases from J, with 10 bases in between. CDR3 loop: CASSLGQKAETQYF. For the CDR3, the DNA is TGCGCCAGCAGCTTGGGACAGAAAGCAGAGACCCAGTACTTC.

CDR3 loop: CSAIQGTDTQYF. CDR3 DNA sequence: TGCAGCGCCATACAGGGGACAGATACGCAGTATTTT. This rearrangement joins TRBV29-1 to TRBJ2-3; 7 bases match TRBD1. Germline CDR1 SQVTM, CDR2 ANQGSEA. V trimming: 7 bases; J trimming: 3 bases; junction bases outside the gene matches: 4. The CDR3 is 12 residues long.

This clone occurred a few times. The rearrangement joins TRBV15 to TRBJ2-2; possible D gene TRBD2, 6 bases. Germline V lookup: CDR1 LNHNV, CDR2 YYDKDF (reference sequence). V shed 5 bases and J shed 9 bases, with 16 bases lying between them. CDR3 size: 14 residues. The CDR3: CATSLRGSSRELFF. Written as DNA, the CDR3 is TGTGCCACCAGCCTTCGGGGGAGCAGCCGGGAGCTGTTTTTT.

The J gene is TRBJ2-7, the V gene TRBV19, with 9 bases that match TRBD2. Germline V gene sequence: CDR1 LNHDA, CDR2 SQIVND (reference sequence). This CDR3 is 14 amino acids long. V dropped 3 bases and J dropped 4; count of bases not matched to a gene: 4. In DNA form, the CDR3 reads TGTGCCAGTAGTATGGGACTAGCAGGTTACGAGCAGTACTTC. It yields the protein CASSMGLAGYEQYF.

This chain connects TRBV6-1 to TRBJ2-1; 8 nucleotides match TRBD2. Per the germline V gene, CDR1 is MNHNS and CDR2 is SASEGT. The V segment lost 6 bases and the J segment 6 bases; nucleotides outside the gene matches: 4. The length of the CDR3 is 13 residues. The CDR3 spells CASSFAGGNEQFF. The CDR3, as DNA: TGTGCCAGCAGCTTCGCGGGGGGCAATGAGCAGTTCTTC.

This chain links TRBV2 with TRBJ2-6; weak D call: TRBD2 (7 bases). Trimming cost V 4 bases and J 0 bases, with 13 bases left between them. This CDR3 region has 17 residues. Looked up from germline, CDR1 is SNHLY and CDR2 is FYNNEI. CDR3 coding DNA: TGTGCCAGCAGTGCCTGGGAGGGGGACTCTGGGGCCAACGTCCTGACTTTC. This codes for CASSAWEGDSGANVLTF.

V usage is TRBV5-6 and J usage is TRBJ2-1, with 7 bases fitting TRBD2. J was trimmed by 5 bases and V by 1 base; bases with no gene match: 12. Germline V gene lookup returns CDR1 SGHDT and CDR2 YYEEEE. The CDR3 contains 17 residues. In nucleotides, the CDR3 is TGTGCCAGCAGCTTGTCCGCTTTGCGGGACTACAACAATGAGCAGTTCTTC. It yields the protein CASSLSALRDYNNEQFF.

V is TRBV2 and J is TRBJ2-2; 9 positions agree with TRBD1. Germline CDR1 and CDR2: SNHLY and FYNNEI. There are 15 residues in the CDR3. The J segment lost 4 bases and the V segment lost 7 bases, leaving 7 bases of the junction unmatched. CDR3 in DNA: TGTGCCAGCAAGATACAGGGGGCCGGCACCGGGGAGCTGTTTTTT. Amino acid sequence: CASKIQGAGTGELFF.